This T cell receptor (beta chain) was sequenced for a study of CD8 T cells in Susac syndrome. RNA in amounts of roughly 0.5 to 1 ug was reverse transcribed with random hexamers. The amplification used immunoSEQ multiplex PCR on TCR beta CDR3; it spanned 54 Vbeta and 13 Jbeta. One entry per CDR3 protein, called by TCRdb with MiXCR from the immunoSEQ multiplex PCR reads. Among 45,000 or so distinct CDR3 sequences listed, more than 85% were seen once. Trimming took off 5 bases at V and 8 bases at J, with 9 bases between the two ends. The CDR3 runs to 12 residues. The germline gives CDR1 SEHNR, CDR2 FQNEAQ (reference sequence).

This chain uses TRBV7-9 with TRBJ1-4; no reliable D call. This sequence originates from a human donor in good health. The sample taken for sequencing was CD8+ T cells from PBMCs. The CDR3 DNA sequence: TGTGCCAGCAGCGGGCCACTCGAAAAACTGTTTTTT. Translating it yields CASSGPLEKLFF. Full variable domain (rest looked up from reference TRBV7-9 and TRBJ1-4): DTGVSQNPRHKITKRGQNVTFRCDPISEHNRLYWYRQTLGQGPEFLTYFQNEAQLEKSRLLSDRFSAERPKGSFSTLEIQRTEQGDSAMYLCASSGPLEKLFFGSGTQLSVL.